This T cell receptor (beta chain) derives from a study of blood T cell repertoires in COVID-19. Study-level background: Material from acute and convalescent COVID-19 was sourced from the United States, Italy and Spain. Sources were T cells, B-cell-depleted T cells, or PBMCs; the material itself was cDNA or gDNA.

In the study's own analysis: Amplification from reference gene primers served as the basis for estimated nucleated cell counts. Here immunoSEQ multiplex PCR was the method, and the copy in TCRdb shows in-frame clones only, minus some. V and J calls and clone size are given by that table; D and trimming were obtained from the DNA. The sample records 200,000 to 250,000 clones, 80% to 85% being singletons. This CDR3 spans 15 amino acids. Germline CDR1 MNHEY, CDR2 SVGAGI. Trimming removed 2 bases at V and 8 bases at J, with 18 bases between. This clone was seen once. Material for sequencing was peripheral blood. The chain uses TRBV6-5 and TRBJ1-2; D perhaps matches TRBD1 (5 bases). This TCR was recovered from a woman older than 75 with active or convalescent COVID-19. The CDR3 region has the DNA TGTGCCAGCAGTTACCGGCCAGGGAACCTTTGGGGCTACACCTTC. This gives the protein CASSYRPGNLWGYTF.